Listed here are 30 T cell receptor beta chains from one sample, sequenced in a study of metastatic and nonmetastatic thyroid tumors. Before thyroid surgery, none of the patients had received any treatment. TCRdb re-called clones from the PCR reads using MiXCR. The sample records some 30,000 clones, 33% being singletons. The sequenced sample consisted of tumor tissue. All receptors come from a female donor with papillary thyroid cancer or a benign thyroid nodule (not recorded which). Some clones in this sample may be carry-over from other donors' samples.

This clone has just a few counts. V is TRBV6-1 and J is TRBJ2-1, with TRBD1 identical over 9 bases. With V trimmed by 7 bases and J by 6 bases, 10 bases remained unmatched. CDR1 is MNHNS and CDR2 is SASEGT in the germline V gene. CDR3 length: 15 amino acids. CDR3 nucleotides: TGTGCCAGCAACACAGGACAGGGGTTCATCAATGAGCAGTTCTTC. Its translation is CASNTGQGFINEQFF.

V usage is TRBV6-1 and J usage is TRBJ2-7; D tentatively fits TRBD1 or TRBD2 (6 bases each). Germline values: CDR1 MNHNS, CDR2 SASEGT. Trimming cost V 11 bases and J 3 bases, with 17 bases left between them. The CDR3 is made up of 13 amino acids. This CDR3 is CAGGPRDFYEQYF. In DNA form, the CDR3 reads TGTGCCGGGGGGCCCCGGGATTTCTACGAGCAGTACTTC.

This rearrangement joins TRBV20-1 to TRBJ2-1, with TRBD2 matching over 12 bases. CDR1 DFQATT and CDR2 SNEGSKA come from the germline V gene (reference sequence). This CDR3 is 14 amino acids long. V was clipped by 5 bases and J by 7 bases; unmatched bases: 6. This CDR3 reads CSAPAGTSGNEQFF. The CDR3 region has the DNA TGCAGTGCTCCTGCCGGGACTAGCGGGAATGAGCAGTTCTTC.

A few counts support this clone. The chain carries TRBV11-2 and TRBJ2-2; 8 positions match TRBD1. Trimming took 5 bases from V and 4 from J; bases not matched to a gene: 9. Germline CDR1 is SGHAT and CDR2 is FQNNGV. The CDR3 consists of 16 residues. The CDR3 nucleotides read TGTGCCAGCAGCAGCGGACAGGGAGGTCTCACCGGGGAGCTGTTTTTT. It translates to CASSSGQGGLTGELFF.

The gene calls are TRBV6-2 or TRBV6-3 and TRBJ2-2; D is uncertain. Trimming removed 7 bases from V and 3 bases from J, with 9 bases in between. The CDR3 is 13 residues long. Germline V CDR1 and CDR2: MNHEY, SVGEGT. The CDR3: CASNRLDTGELFF. CDR3 DNA: TGTGCCAGCAATCGACTTGACACCGGGGAGCTGTTTTTT.

The chain is built from TRBV7-6 and TRBJ1-3; D remains unclear. The CDR3 has 11 residues. The V and J ends lost 3 bases and 6 bases respectively, with 3 bases between them. The germline V gene has CDR1 SGHVS and CDR2 FNYEAQ. As DNA, the CDR3 is TGTGCCAGCAGCTTGGAAAACACCATATATTTT. Its translation: CASSLENTIYF.

This clone was picked up many times. This chain connects TRBV19 to TRBJ2-7; D possibly corresponds to TRBD2 (7 bases). In germline, CDR1 is LNHDA, CDR2 SQIVND (reference sequence). The V end lost 5 bases, the J end lost 6 bases, and 17 bases lay between the germline ends. This CDR3 is 14 amino acids long. DNA of the CDR3: TGTGCCAGTAGTGCGGGGGCCGCCGGAGGCGAGCAGTACTTC. Residues: CASSAGAAGGEQYF.

The chain joins TRBV7-8 to TRBJ2-7, with 7 bases lining up with TRBD1. Germline CDR1 is SGHVS and CDR2 is FQNEAQ. The CDR3 loop spans 14 amino acids. Germline trimming cut 6 bases from V and 4 bases from J; bases unmatched to any gene: 9. This CDR3 is CASRPGQARYEQYF. CDR3 DNA: TGTGCCAGCAGACCCGGACAGGCTAGGTACGAGCAGTACTTC. The full variable domain, rest sourced from reference TRBV7-8 and TRBJ2-7, is GAGVSQSPRYKVAKRGQDVALRCDPISGHVSLFWYQQALGQGPEFLTYFQNEAQLDKSGLPSDRFFAERPEGSVSTLKIQRTQQEDSAVYLCASRPGQARYEQYFGPGTRLTVT.

This clone was seen a few times. The V gene is TRBV6-1, the J gene TRBJ1-5; D remains ambiguous. Germline CDR1 and CDR2: MNHNS and SASEGT. Trimming removed 8 bases at V and 4 bases at J, with 12 bases between. CDR3 length: 13 amino acids. Here the CDR3 DNA reads TGTGCCAGCGATCTTACTGAAAATCAGCCCCAGCATTTT. This sequence encodes CASDLTENQPQHF.

This clone was detected only a few times. The chain carries TRBV6-1 and TRBJ1-1; D may be TRBD1 (6 bases). Trimming left V 6 bases short and J 6 bases short, with 17 bases between. CDR3 length equals 14 residues. The germline CDR1 and CDR2 sequences are MNHNS and SASEGT. As DNA, the CDR3 is TGTGCCAGCAGCGTTCGACAGGCTGAGTCTGAAGCTTTCTTT. Translated: CASSVRQAESEAFF.

The genes are TRBV7-2 and TRBJ1-1, with D perhaps matching TRBD1 (6 bases). V lost 5 bases, J lost 0 bases, and 13 bases lay in between. Per the germline V gene, CDR1 is SGHTA and CDR2 is FQGNSA. The CDR3 length is 15 residues. The CDR3 DNA follows: TGTGCCAGCAGCCCACAGGGTCTCGTGAACACTGAAGCTTTCTTT. This sequence encodes CASSPQGLVNTEAFF.

This clone was seen only a few times. The chain combines TRBV24-1 with TRBJ1-1; D unclear. The length of the CDR3 is 12 residues. Trimming removed 6 bases from V and 7 bases from J, with 11 bases in between. CDR1 is KGHDR and CDR2 is SFDVKD in the germline V gene. CDR3 nucleotide sequence: TGTGCCACCAGTCTGGGCGACGGTGAAGCTTTCTTT. Translated, it gives CATSLGDGEAFF.

V is TRBV12-3 or TRBV12-4 and J is TRBJ2-7; D gene uncertain. V lost 3 bases and J lost 7, with 10 bases in between. This CDR3 region has 12 residues. The CDR3: CASSFNSGEQYF. The CDR3 DNA reads as TGTGCCAGCAGTTTCAACAGTGGTGAGCAGTACTTC.

This chain's CDR3 is CASSFGVSPGDTEAFF. The CDR3 DNA sequence: TGTGCCAGCAGTTTTGGAGTTTCCCCAGGGGACACTGAAGCTTTCTTT. V is TRBV27 and J is TRBJ1-1, with D perhaps TRBD1 (6 bases). This CDR3 region has 16 residues. Trimming shortened V by 3 bases and J by 3 bases, and 17 bases separated the two germline ends. Per germline, CDR1 MNHEY and CDR2 SMNVEV (reference sequence).

V usage is TRBV30 and J usage is TRBJ2-6; D possibly uses TRBD1 or TRBD2 (5 bases each). Germline CDR1 and CDR2: GTSNPN and SVGIG (reference sequence). The CDR3 is made up of 15 amino acids. Trimming cost V 0 bases and J 4 bases, with 10 bases left between them. This CDR3 reads CAWSVSGTGANVLTF. The CDR3 region has the DNA TGTGCCTGGAGTGTCTCAGGGACCGGGGCCAACGTCCTGACTTTC.

In its sample, this clone is medium-sized. This rearrangement joins TRBV7-9 to TRBJ2-7; D is unresolved. The CDR3 runs to 13 residues. Trimming pared 4 bases from V and 3 bases from J, leaving 10 bases between. The germline gives CDR1 SEHNR, CDR2 FQNEAQ (reference sequence). CDR3 region: CASSSPSYYEQYF. DNA for the CDR3: TGTGCCAGCAGCTCGCCGTCCTACTACGAGCAGTACTTC.

Many counts were recorded for this clone. The genes are TRBV25-1 and TRBJ2-3, with TRBD2 as a possible D gene (5 bases). The V gene lost 3 bases and the J gene lost 10 bases, with 14 bases spanning the gap. This CDR3 contains 13 residues. Germline V gene lookup returns CDR1 MGHDK and CDR2 SYGVNS. This CDR3 reads CASSDTYSEAQYF. The CDR3 nucleotides read TGTGCCAGCAGTGATACGTACTCGGAGGCGCAGTATTTT.

Only a few counts were recorded for this clone. For the CDR3, the DNA is TGTGCCAGCAGTTTCTTTCGTGCGGGGACAGTGCTACCCTCTGGAAACACCATATATTTT. The encoded protein is CASSFFRAGTVLPSGNTIYF. V usage is TRBV12-3 or TRBV12-4 and J usage is TRBJ1-3; 7 bases agree with TRBD1. V lost 3 bases, J lost 0 bases, and 17 bases stayed unmatched. The CDR3 sequence is 20 residues long.

The chain has TRBV6-1 and TRBJ2-3, with D perhaps assigned TRBD1 or TRBD2 (5 bases each). V was pared by 10 bases and J by 0 bases, with 14 bases between. Germline V gene lookup returns CDR1 MNHNS and CDR2 SASEGT. The length of the CDR3 is 14 residues. CDR3 amino acids: CATRFGGSTDTQYF. As DNA, the CDR3 is TGTGCCACCCGCTTTGGGGGTAGCACAGATACGCAGTATTTT.

The genes are TRBV20-1 and TRBJ1-3, with D perhaps matching TRBD1 (6 bases). The CDR3 runs to 15 residues. Germline V CDR1 and CDR2: DFQATT, SNEGSKA (reference sequence). Trimming pared 6 bases from V and 4 bases from J, leaving 19 bases between. The CDR3 DNA reads TGCAGTGCCCTTCCGGCCAGGGGAAGAGGAAACACCATATATTTT. This translates into CSALPARGRGNTIYF.

In its sample, this clone was seen many times. The V call is TRBV19, the J call TRBJ2-2, with D perhaps TRBD1 or TRBD2 (6 bases each). The ends were cut back, 7 bases at V and 9 bases at J, with 12 bases in the middle. CDR1 is LNHDA, CDR2 SQIVND, per germline (reference sequence). The CDR3 totals 12 residues. The CDR3 here is CASIRGPRELFF. CDR3 nucleotides: TGTGCCAGTATCCGGGGGCCCCGGGAGCTGTTTTTT.

The chain links TRBV12-3 or TRBV12-4 to TRBJ2-3; 8 positions match TRBD2. This CDR3 is 15 amino acids long. V gave up 8 bases and J gave up 1 base; unmatched junction bases: 8. Here the CDR3 reads CASVGGSGGTDTQYF. The CDR3 nucleotides read TGTGCCAGCGTTGGGGGTAGCGGGGGCACAGATACGCAGTATTTT.

To note about this clone: Within the sample, other DNA sequences also encode this same CDR3. The V and J genes are TRBV10-2 and TRBJ2-2; no firm D call. CDR3 size: 12 residues. Germline V gene lookup returns CDR1 WSHSY and CDR2 SAAADI. V was trimmed by 2 bases and J by 5 bases, leaving 3 bases between them. Here the CDR3 DNA reads TGCGCCAGCAGTGAGCGGACCGGGGAGCTGTTTTTT. Translated, it gives CASSERTGELFF.

This clone was recorded a few times. The chain uses TRBV4-1 and TRBJ2-7, with 9 bases that match TRBD1. CDR3 length: 13 amino acids. Germline loops: CDR1 MGHRA, CDR2 YSYEKL. The trim removed 3 bases at V and 10 bases at J, leaving 7 bases unmatched. The CDR3 sequence is CASSHPQGADQYF. In DNA form, the CDR3 reads TGCGCCAGCAGCCACCCACAGGGGGCGGACCAGTACTTC.

This clone turned up a few times. It may be a read error: a sequence one base away is much more abundant. The DNA of the CDR3 is TGTGCCAGCAGTGTTTCGCTAGCGGGCCCGATTCACACCGTGGAGCTGTTTTTT. It is translated as CASSVSLAGPIHTVELFF. This rearrangement joins TRBV6-1 to TRBJ2-2, with 8 bases fitting TRBD2. The CDR3 extends over 18 amino acids. Germline V lookup: CDR1 MNHNS, CDR2 SASEGT.

V usage is TRBV11-2 and J usage is TRBJ2-5, with 8 bases identical to TRBD1. Germline V lookup: CDR1 SGHAT, CDR2 FQNNGV. The ends lost 5 bases at V and 3 bases at J; junction bases unmatched: 11. The CDR3 has 16 residues. CDR3 nucleotides: TGTGCCAGCAGCCATCTGGCGGACAGGGTGAAAGAGACCCAGTACTTC. Protein product: CASSHLADRVKETQYF. Full variable domain (missing parts from reference TRBV11-2 and TRBJ2-5): EAGVAQSPRYKIIEKRQSVAFWCNPISGHATLYWYQQILGQGPKLLIQFQNNGVVDDSQLPKDRFSAERLKGVDSTLKIQPAKLEDSAVYLCASSHLADRVKETQYFGPGTRLLVL.

In its sample, this clone is large. The chain links TRBV6-5 to TRBJ2-2; D unclear. Looked up from germline, CDR1 is MNHEY and CDR2 is SVGAGI. The CDR3 contains 14 residues. V shed 2 bases and J shed 1 base, with 5 bases lying between them. Here the CDR3 reads CASSYARNTGELFF. Written as DNA, the CDR3 is TGTGCCAGCAGTTACGCCAGGAACACCGGGGAGCTGTTTTTT.

This clone turned up a few times. J is TRBJ2-5 and V is TRBV4-3; 7 bases match TRBD2. V was pared by 0 bases and J by 5 bases, with 6 bases of the junction left unmatched. The CDR3 length is 15 residues. CDR1 and CDR2 (germline): LGHNA, YSLEER. CDR3 region: CASSQEAAGVETQYF. The CDR3 bases are TGCGCCAGCAGCCAAGAGGCGGCGGGAGTTGAGACCCAGTACTTC.

This clone was observed a handful of times. The chain joins TRBV11-1 to TRBJ2-7; the match to TRBD1 covers 9 bases. Per the germline V gene, CDR1 is SGHAT and CDR2 is FQDESV (reference sequence). J was trimmed by 0 bases and V by 5 bases; bases with no gene match: 8. The CDR3 length is 16 residues. For the CDR3, the DNA is TGTGCCAGCAGCCCGAAGGGACAGGGTGACTCCTACGAGCAGTACTTC. This translates into CASSPKGQGDSYEQYF.

The V gene is TRBV4-2, the J gene TRBJ1-6, with D maybe TRBD1 (6 bases). Trimming left V 4 bases short and J 6 bases short, with 22 bases between. CDR1 and CDR2 (germline): LGHNA, YNFKEQ. This CDR3 comprises 18 residues. CDR3 in amino acids: CASSPQGVGGVTNSPLHF. CDR3 in DNA: TGTGCCAGCAGCCCCCAAGGAGTAGGGGGGGTCACTAATTCACCCCTCCACTTT.